This TCR beta chain originates from a study of cytomegalovirus exposure and HLA in healthy donors (dated by TCRdb to about 2017). Some background on the complete study: An earlier analysis of 587 of the donors reported 250 to 350 Gb of sequence data and roughly 120 million unique TCR beta sequences obtained from about 200 million T cells. A separate validation cohort of about 110 different subjects was used in addition to the 666-subject first cohort. On average, roughly 240,000 unique TCR beta nucleotide sequences were sequenced per donor among 350 to 400 genotyped donors of the cohort, with roughly 18% of those sequences being non-productive. Because of strong linkage in the cohort, roughly five DR-DQ haplotypes were treated as single units for association and clustering. The number of typed donors differed by locus: about 620-640 for A, B, C, DRB1 and DQB1; 500 to 550 for DQA1; approximately 600 for DPA1; and about 470 for DPB1. HLA typing covered class I and class II loci at four-digit resolution. An earlier analysis of several hundred of the donors applied high-throughput TCR beta sequencing to assess whether each TCR beta V gene segment acted as functional or pseudogenic. In a later analysis, previously published TCR beta repertoires from 500 to 750 donors were re-analyzed and high-resolution HLA genotyping was added so that TCR occurrence patterns could be studied. Alongside the repertoire data, information on donor age, sex, ethnicity and CMV serostatus was compiled. To predict cytomegalovirus infection status, the study brought together high-throughput TCR immunosequencing, statistical association of individual TCRs with disease status, and machine learning. Among the 398 genotyped donors, around 81% belonged to the genetic ancestry cluster associated with self-reported Caucasian donors. In a later genetic analysis, genome-wide SNP genotypes for about 55% of the roughly 700 donors were used, and that subset was treated as a discovery cohort. An early release that covered fewer than 750 HLA-typed donors contained around 300 gigabases of sequencing data and tens of millions of unique TCR sequences. All discovery cohort repertoires had been generated using a single sequencing platform. The study profiled the T cell repertoires of hundreds of subjects by immunosequencing and related them to cytomegalovirus serostatus. Rather than using new phenotypic data, the later analysis identified candidate immune exposures from TCR beta sequences and from how often those sequences occurred across donors. The aim of the study was to test whether cataloging public T cell receptors could identify signatures of past pathogen exposure.

In regard to this clone: The antigen it binds to is not known.

At the junction V is shortened by 0 bases and J by 14 bases, with 17 bases in between. Based on the germline V gene, the CDR1 and CDR2 sequences are SGHTA and FQGNSA. The CDR3 contains 15 residues, cysteine and phenylalanine counted. CDR3 DNA is the only sequence kept; it has 45 bases, read in frame from the first base. The cohort consisted of 600 to 750 healthy bone marrow donors. All cohort members were sampled while nominally healthy, although unrecorded immune exposures were likely present. The donor was CMV seronegative and was included in the group of hundreds of seronegative cohort members. Each donor provided a peripheral blood sample, and peripheral blood mononuclear cells were used for TCR beta sequencing. The Qiagen DNeasy Blood Extraction Kit was used to extract genomic DNA from the blood cell samples. To prepare the library, the immunoSEQ multiplex PCR assay was applied. The multiplex PCR relied on a mix of 60 forward primers for TCR Vbeta segments and 13 reverse primers for TCR Jbeta segments. A multiplex PCR assay on genomic DNA amplified the CDR3 region of rearranged TCR beta genes. On the Illumina HiSeq System, the amplified TCR beta libraries were sequenced as 87-base-pair reads. From the authors' description of their analysis: In a later analysis, 70 million to 95 million unique TCR beta chains were counted across the approximately 670 repertoires, and roughly 11 million of these chains were shared by at least two donors. Raw reads were error-corrected and collapsed into unique sequences by a nearest-neighbor algorithm in which closely related sequences were merged to remove PCR and sequencing errors. Alignment of CDR3 sequences to IMGT reference sequences was used to assign V, D and J gene segments. Each retained sequence needed at least a six-nucleotide match to both a V gene segment and a J gene segment. A rearrangement counted as productive if the CDR3 had no stop codons and remained in frame with V and J, and every other rearrangement counted as non-productive. CDR3 was defined by IMGT convention, running from the second conserved V-encoded cysteine to the conserved J-encoded phenylalanine. In an earlier analysis of 587 of the donors, sequences lacking an unambiguous match to a single V gene segment were excluded. In an earlier analysis of approximately 550 of the donors, V segments were called functional above 56.7% productive rearrangements and were called segregating when the between-donor standard deviation exceeded 5%. A statistical classification framework was developed to diagnose cytomegalovirus status using the catalog of TCR beta chain sequences. In a later analysis, V and J genes were assigned by comparing TCR nucleotide sequences against IMGT/GENE-DB human TR gene sequences. The TCRdist pipeline was used in a later analysis to assign CDR3 sequences and most-parsimonious VDJ recombination scenarios. In a later analysis, every TCR beta chain was defined by the combination of its CDR3 amino acid sequence and its V-gene family, and reads without a unique V-gene family were dropped. A later analysis removed 500 to 650 highly shared, low-generation-probability nucleotide sequences to deal with suspected cross-contamination and a sequencing artifact. For each public chain, a later analysis derived a clonal expansion index from normalized ranks of inferred template counts within each repertoire. Generation probabilities in a later analysis came from a VDJ recombination model fitted to out-of-frame rearrangements, and those results were checked against IGoR. A later analysis scored TCR-TCR, TCR-HLA and TCR-CMV co-occurrence with hypergeometric tests, applying a repertoire-size bias correction to TCR pairs. In a later analysis, false discovery rates were estimated by permuting HLA or CMV assignments 20 times. In a later analysis, co-occurring TCRs were grouped using DBSCAN, with TCRdist sequence similarity added in when clustering inside HLA-allele-positive subsets. For co-occurrence clustering, repertoires with fewer than 30,000 or more than 120,000 public chains were excluded, along with roughly 5 repertoires with anomalous nucleotide sharing. The clones in this table, taken by TCRdb from immuneACCESS, are in-frame only. Not every clone is retained; where verified, under half of the shortfall comes from an unresolved V gene, and the cause of the rest is unknown. That table supplies the V and J calls and clone size; D and trimming were determined from the DNA. The record for this sample contains roughly 40,000 clones. 8% to 10% of the sample rests with the top ten.

What the work shows at the level of the full study, not this receptor alone: CMV serostatus was the only immune exposure information available for the cohort. Linkage disequilibrium might explain the correlated functional status among segregating V segments, but an unknown experimental factor could not be ruled out. Across donors, most TCR sequences were observed very rarely, whereas some public TCRs were present in many individuals. Because HLA typing was unavailable for some donors at each locus, only the typed subset was used in association tests. Cytomegalovirus status was reported to be diagnosed by the classifier with high specificity and sensitivity in both the original and validation cohorts. Some IMGT-functional V segments, including TRBV6-2 and TRBV6-3, could not be told apart with the 87-base-pair reads, so those segments were excluded. A later analysis found that most CMV-associated TCR beta chains appeared HLA-restricted, with HLA associations seemingly driven largely by CMV exposure. When HLA alleles, especially DR and DQ, strongly co-occurred, TCR associations were difficult to assign to individual alleles. In a later genetic analysis, fewer N-insertions in productive TCRs were reported among donors in an Asian-associated ancestry cluster than the roughly 700-donor mean. A group of highly shared sequence variants was considered likely to be a technical artifact of the sequencing pipeline. According to a later analysis, parvovirus B19, influenza, CMV and Epstein-Barr virus appeared linked to several top co-occurrence clusters. Fewer than 20 rarely observed V segments, including chromosome 9 orphons, were excluded from the earlier analysis of about 610 of the donors because counts were too low. A further reported finding was that TCR beta sequences accurately predicted the HLA-A and HLA-B alleles for most subjects in the first cohort. At a false discovery rate of 0.05, a later analysis linked about 16,000 TCR beta sequences to specific HLA alleles. In a later analysis, TCR association rates were found to vary across HLA loci, with the most associated TCRs seen for DRB1 alleles and the fewest for HLA-C alleles. In this cohort, only TCR beta chains were sequenced, and detectable features were limited by the absence of alpha or paired-chain data. Presence/absence analyses assumed roughly uniform sequencing depth across donors, an assumption that may not hold. A few of the identified cytomegalovirus-associated TCR beta chains were confirmed in vitro to be specific for cytomegalovirus antigens. The study gave a list of around 170 TCR beta chains associated with cytomegalovirus. A later analysis found that HLA-associated TCR beta chains were more clonally expanded and had lower generation probabilities than equally common non-associated chains. An association between a missense DCLRE1C variant and V-gene and J-gene trimming of TCR beta chains was found in a later genetic analysis and replicated in an independent cohort. The authors suggested that the approach could potentially be generalized to other disease states and immunological phenotypes. An earlier analysis of approximately 500 of the donors showed that most TCR beta V segments appeared in productive rearrangements either about 87% or about 30% of the time, which broadly matched IMGT annotations.

The chain uses TRBV7-2 and TRBJ1-6, with the identity of the D gene unclear. The specimen was PBMCs. The sequence derives from a male donor in good health and CMV-seronegative. The nucleotides are TGTGCCAGCAGCTTAGCGTGGGGAGACCCCGGCACCCTCCACTTT. This encodes CASSLAWGDPGTLHF.